These 32 T cell receptor beta chains share one sample of origin, sequenced in a study of T cells in localized non-small cell lung cancer (dated by TCRdb to about 2020). The library came from the immunoSEQ multiplex PCR assay. TCRdb stores this immuneACCESS table with in-frame sequences only. Part of the clones is absent; in the studies checked, under half of the shortfall reflects unresolved V genes, and no reason is known for the rest. The sample contains 20,000 to 25,000 clones, roughly 84% of them found a single time. The ten largest clones represent about 15% of the sample. The source was PBMCs, collected before any cancer treatment. The source of these receptors is a woman aged 40 to 75 with stage II squamous cell lung carcinoma.

This clone has just one count. The chain combines TRBV2 with TRBJ2-1, with D possibly TRBD1 on 7 matching bases. Trimming cost V 5 bases and J 5 bases, with 13 bases left between them. This CDR3 is 14 amino acids long. Germline CDR1 and CDR2: SNHLY and FYNNEI. The CDR3 loop is CASSWAGGNNEQFF. In nucleotides, the CDR3 is TGTGCCAGCAGTTGGGCAGGGGGGAACAATGAGCAGTTCTTC.

The CDR3 loop is CASRGDRARTDTQYF. Written as DNA, the CDR3 is TGTGCCAGCAGGGGAGACAGGGCCCGCACAGATACGCAGTATTTT. V usage is TRBV25-1 and J usage is TRBJ2-3, with 7 bases matching TRBD1. V shed 6 bases, J shed 1 base, and the junction held 7 bases outside the gene matches. The CDR3 runs to 15 residues. Per germline, CDR1 MGHDK and CDR2 SYGVNS.

The CDR3 nucleotides are TGCGCCAGCAGCTTGGGGACAAATCCAATCTACGAGCAGTACTTC. Its translation is CASSLGTNPIYEQYF. This sequence joins TRBV5-1 and TRBJ2-7; a weak D match, TRBD1 (5 bases). The CDR3 is 15 residues long. The germline V gene encodes CDR1 SGHRS and CDR2 YFSETQ. Between the trimmed V and J ends, which lost 0 bases and 3 bases, there was a span of 13 bases.

The chain is built from TRBV5-6 and TRBJ2-3; no clear D gene. Germline loops: CDR1 SGHDT, CDR2 YYEEEE. V lost 5 bases and J 0 bases, leaving 7 bases between the germline ends. The CDR3 is 13 residues long. The CDR3 nucleotides read TGTGCCAGCAGAATTGAGAGCACAGATACGCAGTATTTT. It yields the protein CASRIESTDTQYF.

By sample fraction, this clone is medium-sized (0.01 to 0.1%). The chain links TRBV6-1 to TRBJ2-7; D is undetermined. V was shortened by 2 bases and J by 2 bases, with 7 bases between the two germline ends. The CDR3 has 13 residues. Germline CDR1 MNHNS, CDR2 SASEGT. The CDR3 here is CASSELRAYEQYF. The DNA of the CDR3 is TGTGCCAGCAGTGAACTCCGGGCCTACGAGCAGTACTTC.

This clone was seen more than once but under ten times. This chain uses TRBV6-1 with TRBJ2-1, with D maybe TRBD2 (6 bases). CDR3 length: 12 residues. Per germline, CDR1 MNHNS and CDR2 SASEGT. V gave up 8 bases and J gave up 2 bases, with 7 bases separating them. The CDR3 reads CASLATYNEQFF. The CDR3 coding sequence is TGTGCCAGCCTAGCGACCTACAATGAGCAGTTCTTC.

This clone was seen just once. CDR3 in DNA: TGTGCCAGCAGCGTAGATGGCAGGCCCCACGAGCAGTACTTC. Translation: CASSVDGRPHEQYF. V is TRBV9 and J is TRBJ2-7; D is ambiguous. Trimming took 0 bases from V and 5 from J, leaving 12 bases between them. CDR3 size: 14 residues. Per the germline V gene, CDR1 is SGDLS and CDR2 is YYNGEE.

This clone was seen only a few times. In nucleotides, the CDR3 is TGTGCCAGCAGTGTTAGTAGGGTTGAGCAGTTCTTC. Protein sequence: CASSVSRVEQFF. The V and J genes are TRBV2 and TRBJ2-1; D is unclear. Looked up from germline, CDR1 is SNHLY and CDR2 is FYNNEI. The CDR3 sequence is 12 residues long. V lost 4 bases and J lost 9, with 10 bases in between.

The CDR3 DNA sequence: TGTGCCAGCAGTTTAGTCACTAGCGGGAGTGCCCCCAGCTACGAGCAGTACTTC. This sequence encodes CASSLVTSGSAPSYEQYF. This chain connects TRBV28 to TRBJ2-7, with 11 positions matching TRBD2. Germline V gene data show CDR1 as MDHEN and CDR2 as SYDVKM. V shed 2 bases and J 3 bases; nucleotides not matched to a gene: 12. The CDR3 extends over 18 amino acids.

The chain combines TRBV30 with TRBJ1-1, with 7 bases lining up with TRBD1. The CDR3 has 15 residues. Germline V lookup: CDR1 GTSNPN, CDR2 SVGIG (reference sequence). V was clipped by 0 bases and J by 4 bases; unmatched bases: 8. The CDR3 DNA is TGTGCCTGGAGTGTATTGGCCAGGGGGACCACTGAAGCTTTCTTT. This gives the protein CAWSVLARGTTEAFF.

The V gene is TRBV2, the J gene TRBJ2-2; 10 bases are a match to TRBD2. This CDR3 region has 14 residues. J gave up 6 bases and V 4 bases, and 2 bases lay outside the gene matches. Germline V CDR1 and CDR2: SNHLY, FYNNEI. The CDR3 DNA reads TGTGCCAGCAGTGTTAGCGGGAGGCCCGGGGAGCTGTTTTTT. Its translation: CASSVSGRPGELFF.

DNA of the CDR3: TGTGCCAGCAGCGTAGTGTGGGGCCCGAACACTGAAGCTTTCTTT. Protein sequence: CASSVVWGPNTEAFF. V is TRBV9 and J is TRBJ1-1; weak D call: TRBD1 (5 bases). Germline assignment: CDR1 SGDLS and CDR2 YYNGEE. V lost 0 bases to trimming and J lost 1 base, with 10 bases between them. CDR3 length: 15 residues.

The V gene is TRBV5-4, the J gene TRBJ2-1; weak D call: TRBD2 (6 bases). Looked up from germline, CDR1 is SGHNT and CDR2 is YYREEE (reference sequence). The CDR3 runs 19 residues. V was trimmed by 0 bases and J by 0 bases, leaving 19 bases between them. The chain's CDR3 is CASSLGLARIYSSYNEQFF. In DNA form, the CDR3 reads TGTGCCAGCAGCTTGGGGCTAGCGCGGATTTACAGCTCCTACAATGAGCAGTTCTTC.

The chain has TRBV28 and TRBJ2-5; TRBD2 agrees at 11 bases. The ends lost 7 bases at V and 0 bases at J; junction bases unmatched: 7. The CDR3 totals 16 residues. The germline gives CDR1 MDHEN, CDR2 SYDVKM. The CDR3 region has the DNA TGTGCCAGCACCCCTAGTAGCGGGAGGGACCAAGAGACCCAGTACTTC. Encoded protein: CASTPSSGRDQETQYF. The entire variable domain, with the rest obtained from reference TRBV28 and TRBJ2-5, is as follows: DVKVTQSSRYLVKRTGEKVFLECVQDMDHENMFWYRQDPGLGLRLIYFSYDVKMKEKGDIPEGYSVSREKKERFSLILESASTNQTSMYLCASTPSSGRDQETQYFGPGTRLLVL.

The V call is TRBV7-2, the J call TRBJ1-1; weak D call: TRBD1 (6 bases). Germline assignment: CDR1 SGHTA and CDR2 FQGNSA. V dropped 0 bases and J dropped 4 bases, with 15 bases sitting between them. The CDR3 sequence is 16 residues long. The DNA of the CDR3 is TGTGCCAGCAGCTTAGCGCATGGGGGGGCTAGCACTGAAGCTTTCTTT. This translates into CASSLAHGGASTEAFF.

CDR3 sequence reads: CASSIARSETQYF. In DNA, the CDR3 is TGTGCCAGTAGTATAGCTCGCTCTGAGACCCAGTACTTC. The rearrangement joins TRBV19 to TRBJ2-5; no clear D gene. The CDR3 has 13 residues. V was shortened by 1 base and J by 5 bases, with 8 bases between the two germline ends. The germline gives CDR1 LNHDA, CDR2 SQIVND (reference sequence).

The V gene is TRBV6-6, the J gene TRBJ1-5; D is unresolved. Germline CDR1 MNHNY, CDR2 SVGAGI (reference sequence). V was shortened by 2 bases and J by 6 bases, with 5 bases between the two germline ends. The CDR3 contains 12 residues. The CDR3 is CASSYQGQPQHF. The CDR3 DNA reads as TGTGCCAGCAGTTACCAAGGTCAGCCCCAGCATTTT.

The chain uses TRBV27 and TRBJ1-2, with D possibly matching TRBD1 (5 bases). Germline V gene data show CDR1 as MNHEY and CDR2 as SMNVEV (reference sequence). The CDR3 has 15 amino acids. V gave up 4 bases and J gave up 7 bases, with 19 bases separating them. In DNA, the CDR3 is TGTGCCAGCAGTTCCACCGGGGACCTCTTGGGTGGCTACACCTTC. It translates to CASSSTGDLLGGYTF.

The CDR3 loop reads CAGGRYNEQFF. CDR3 DNA: TGTGCCGGTGGGCGTTACAATGAGCAGTTCTTC. J is TRBJ2-1 and V is TRBV30; D is undetermined. Per germline, CDR1 GTSNPN and CDR2 SVGIG (reference sequence). This CDR3 contains 11 residues. The V and J ends lost 8 bases and 4 bases respectively, with 9 bases between them.

The rearrangement joins TRBV28 to TRBJ2-7; maybe TRBD1 (6 bases). Germline V gene lookup returns CDR1 MDHEN and CDR2 SYDVKM. V was shortened by 1 base and J by 12 bases, with 16 bases between the two germline ends. The CDR3 is made up of 13 amino acids. The CDR3 reads CASSLSGASISYF. CDR3 DNA sequence: TGTGCCAGCAGTTTATCAGGGGCGTCTATTTCGTACTTC.

The J gene is TRBJ2-7, the V gene TRBV21-1; the table's D gene call, TRBD1, was not cross checked with the DNA. TRBV21-1 is recorded as a pseudogene. This CDR3 region has 16 residues. The CDR3 sequence: CASSKVVRDRLSEQYF. CDR3 DNA: TGTGCCAGCAGCAAAGTGGTCCGGGACAGGCTCTCCGAGCAGTACTTC.

The chain couples TRBV25-1 to TRBJ2-7; TRBD1 is a possible D gene (5 bases). Looked up from germline, CDR1 is MGHDK and CDR2 is SYGVNS. This CDR3 has 13 residues. Trimming took 6 bases from V and 2 from J, leaving 11 bases between them. The chain's CDR3 is CASRGQGAYEQYF. CDR3 in DNA: TGTGCCAGCAGGGGCCAGGGCGCCTACGAGCAGTACTTC.

The V gene is TRBV5-6, the J gene TRBJ1-5; D ambiguous. CDR1 and CDR2 (germline): SGHDT, YYEEEE. Trimming took 2 bases from V and 1 from J, leaving 7 bases between them. CDR3 length equals 14 residues. CDR3 in amino acids: CASSFKGSNQPQHF. The CDR3 region has the DNA TGTGCCAGCAGCTTCAAGGGAAGCAATCAGCCCCAGCATTTT.

This clone has a handful of counts. V usage is TRBV10-1 and J usage is TRBJ1-1; D is undetermined. Looked up from germline, CDR1 is WNHNN and CDR2 is SYGVQD (reference sequence). V shed 4 bases and J shed 4 bases, with 13 bases lying between them. This CDR3 contains 14 residues. The CDR3 loop is CASSAEGRGTEAFF. The CDR3 nucleotides are TGCGCCAGCAGTGCTGAAGGCCGGGGCACTGAAGCTTTCTTT.

This sequence joins TRBV5-5 and TRBJ1-1; tentatively, D is TRBD1 (5 bases). CDR1 is SGHKS, CDR2 YYEKEE, per germline (reference sequence). CDR3 length: 14 residues. Trimming stripped 0 bases from V and 4 bases from J, with 10 bases between. The CDR3 loop is CASSLGLGGTEAFF. The CDR3 region has the DNA TGTGCCAGCAGCTTGGGGTTGGGGGGCACTGAAGCTTTCTTT. Based on the CDR3 plus reference TRBV5-5 and TRBJ1-1, the full variable domain is DAGVTQSPTHLIKTRGQQVTLRCSPISGHKSVSWYQQVLGQGPQFIFQYYEKEERGRGNFPDRFSARQFPNYSSELNVNALLLGDSALYLCASSLGLGGTEAFFGQGTRLTVV.

The chain combines TRBV11-3 with TRBJ2-7, with no clear D. Trimming cost V 3 bases and J 5 bases, with 14 bases left between them. CDR3 length: 14 amino acids. Germline values: CDR1 SGHNT, CDR2 YENEEA. CDR3: CASSFSLRLHEQYF. Written as DNA, the CDR3 is TGTGCCAGCAGCTTTAGCCTCCGGCTCCACGAGCAGTACTTC.

Details on this clone: Within the sample, other DNA sequences also encode this same CDR3. This sequence joins TRBV5-1 and TRBJ2-7; TRBD1 might be the D (5 bases). The V gene's germline CDR1 is SGHRS and CDR2 YFSETQ. The CDR3 is 15 amino acids. The V end lost 1 base, the J end lost 2 bases, and 13 bases lay between the germline ends. CDR3 DNA: TGCGCCAGCAGCTTGACAGGAGTTAATCCCTACGAGCAGTACTTC. Encoded protein: CASSLTGVNPYEQYF.

The chain uses TRBV2 and TRBJ2-7; D uncertain. The CDR3 sequence is 13 residues long. Trimming pared 10 bases from V and 0 bases from J, leaving 13 bases between. CDR1 SNHLY and CDR2 FYNNEI come from the germline V gene. In nucleotides, the CDR3 is TGTGCCACCTCGACGGTTAGCTCCTACGAGCAGTACTTC. Protein sequence: CATSTVSSYEQYF.

In its sample, this clone was seen once. The chain is built from TRBV18 and TRBJ2-7; D unresolved. Germline CDR1 and CDR2: KGHSH and LQKENI. V was cut by 0 bases and J by 2 bases, with 5 bases left in between. The CDR3 totals 13 residues. The CDR3 DNA reads as TGTGCCAGCTCACCACCGTCGACCTACGAGCAGTACTTC. This translates into CASSPPSTYEQYF.

V is TRBV5-1 and J is TRBJ2-5; D is uncertain. CDR1 is SGHRS and CDR2 is YFSETQ in the germline V gene. The CDR3 is 14 amino acids. V was clipped by 0 bases and J by 4 bases, with 10 bases between them. This CDR3 is CASSLDGSTETQYF. Here the CDR3 DNA reads TGCGCCAGCAGCTTGGACGGATCTACAGAGACCCAGTACTTC.

This chain uses TRBV7-9 with TRBJ2-7; D unclear. The V gene's germline CDR1 is SEHNR and CDR2 FQNEAQ (reference sequence). The CDR3 contains 11 residues. With 8 bases removed from V and 6 bases from J, the gap between germline ends came to 11 bases. The CDR3 spells CASHGSGEQYF. The CDR3 DNA is TGTGCCAGCCATGGATCCGGCGAGCAGTACTTC.

The chain couples TRBV18 to TRBJ2-7; no clear D gene. Germline loops: CDR1 KGHSH, CDR2 LQKENI. The CDR3 runs to 13 residues. V was trimmed by 3 bases and J by 2 bases, leaving 8 bases between them. The CDR3, as DNA: TGTGCCAGCTCACCGGCCGGACCCTACGAGCAGTACTTC. Translation gives CASSPAGPYEQYF.